A selection of T cell receptor beta chains follows, all from one sample in a study of blood T cell repertoires in COVID-19. Assay used: immunoSEQ multiplex PCR; TCRdb lists only in-frame clones, some missing. The repertoire consists of tens of thousands of clones, with around 90% occurring once and the leading ten covering around 1.5%. The material sequenced was peripheral blood. The source of these receptors is a human donor in a cohort sampled during active COVID-19. Both conserved end residues are part of each CDR3. D genes are given only for firm matches. Clone size is not always given. Where it is, it says once, few, many or a class for expanded clones.

-	TRBV12-3/TRBV12-4	-	TRBJ2-3	CASSLTGTDTQYF	TGTGCCAGCAGTCTTACAGGCACAGATACGCAGTATTTT
TRBD2	TRBV7-9	-	TRBJ2-5	CASSPGGAGTQYF	TGTGCCAGCAGCCCCGGGGGGGCAGGGACCCAGTACTTC
-	TRBV7-8	few	TRBJ2-3	CASSLQDTDTQYF	TGTGCCAGCAGCTTACAGGACACAGATACGCAGTATTTT
TRBD1	TRBV28	-	TRBJ2-7	CASSINPGGAWAEYEQYF	TGTGCCAGCAGTATAAACCCAGGGGGCGCATGGGCAGAATACGAGCAGTACTTC
-	TRBV20-1	-	TRBJ2-7	CSASETGSYEQYF	TGCAGTGCTAGTGAAACAGGGTCCTACGAGCAGTACTTC
TRBD2	TRBV4-2	-	TRBJ2-7	CASSPTGTSGNEQYF	TGTGCCAGCAGCCCGACCGGGACTAGCGGGAACGAGCAGTACTTC
-	TRBV29-1	-	TRBJ2-7	CSVESGNEQYF	TGCAGCGTTGAATCGGGGAACGAGCAGTACTTC
TRBD1	TRBV11-2	-	TRBJ1-1	CASSTSGTGNTEAFF	TGTGCCAGCAGCACTTCCGGGACAGGCAACACTGAAGCTTTCTTT
TRBD2	TRBV25-1	-	TRBJ2-1	CASGKLAGSSYNEQFF	TGTGCCAGCGGAAAATTAGCGGGAAGCTCCTACAATGAGCAGTTCTTC
TRBD2	TRBV7-2	-	TRBJ2-1	CASSFVSGTNEQFF	TGTGCCAGCAGCTTTGTTAGCGGGACCAATGAGCAGTTCTTC
-	TRBV4-1	-	TRBJ2-7	CASSQDWPGESYEQYF	TGCGCCAGCAGCCAAGATTGGCCGGGGGAGAGCTACGAGCAGTACTTC
-	TRBV28	-	TRBJ1-3	CASSIQGILYF	TGTGCCAGCAGCATACAGGGTATTTTATATTTT
TRBD1	TRBV7-3	-	TRBJ2-1	CASSSSPGTGAPYNEQFF	TGTGCCAGCAGCTCCAGTCCCGGGACAGGGGCACCCTACAATGAGCAGTTCTTC
-	TRBV5-4	few	TRBJ2-7	CASSLGRGEQYF	TGTGCCAGCAGCTTGGGTCGGGGCGAGCAGTACTTC
-	TRBV10-3	once	TRBJ1-5	CAISESGTLRHGNQPQHF	TGTGCCATCAGTGAGTCAGGGACACTCAGACATGGCAATCAGCCCCAGCATTTT
TRBD2	TRBV3-1/TRBV3-2	-	TRBJ2-7	CASSSRGGFYEQYF	TGTGCCAGCAGCTCCCGGGGGGGTTTTTACGAGCAGTACTTC
-	TRBV21-1	-	TRBJ2-1	CASSTRLAGGYNEQFF	TGTGCCAGCAGCACAAGACTAGCGGGAGGCTACAATGAGCAGTTCTTC
TRBD1	TRBV15	once	TRBJ2-7	CATSPVPDRSTYEQYF	TGTGCCACCAGCCCTGTCCCGGACAGGTCCACCTACGAGCAGTACTTC
-	TRBV28	-	TRBJ1-4	CASSPGGRTNEKLFF	TGTGCCAGCAGCCCTGGCGGTCGCACTAATGAAAAACTGTTTTTT
TRBD1	TRBV25-1	-	TRBJ1-2	CASSEGTGGRLGYTF	TGTGCCAGCAGTGAAGGGACAGGGGGAAGGCTAGGCTACACCTTC
TRBD2	TRBV5-1	-	TRBJ2-3	CASSLKLAGVSTDTQYF	TGCGCCAGCAGCTTGAAACTAGCGGGAGTTAGCACAGATACGCAGTATTTT
-	TRBV2	-	TRBJ1-1	CASSVGGGGSEAFF	TGTGCCAGCAGTGTGGGTGGGGGCGGTTCTGAAGCTTTCTTT
-	TRBV10-1	once	TRBJ2-5	CASSDTGSGQETQYF	TGCGCCAGCAGTGATACGGGGAGCGGCCAAGAGACCCAGTACTTC
-	TRBV6-2/TRBV6-3	-	TRBJ2-7	CASSYGPYEQYF	TGTGCCAGCAGTTACGGCCCCTACGAGCAGTACTTC
-	TRBV19	-	TRBJ1-6	CASSWRRDNSPLHF	TGTGCCAGTAGTTGGAGGCGGGATAATTCACCCCTCCACTTT
-	TRBV19	-	TRBJ1-5	CASSIKRVAGSNQPQHF	TGTGCCAGTAGTATAAAAAGGGTAGCGGGTAGCAATCAGCCCCAGCATTTT
-	TRBV6-2/TRBV6-3	-	TRBJ2-7	CASSYDPRVGGVVYEQYF	TGTGCCAGCAGTTACGACCCGAGGGTCGGCGGGGTGGTCTACGAGCAGTACTTC
-	TRBV5-4	-	TRBJ1-2	CASSLETAIRYTF	TGTGCCAGCAGCTTGGAGACAGCTATACGCTACACCTTC